The T cell receptor beta chain under discussion was sequenced for a study of neoadjuvant anti-PD-1 for oral cavity cancer. Trimming removed 0 bases at V and 7 bases at J, with 21 bases between. The V gene's germline CDR1 is MNHEY and CDR2 SMNVEV (reference sequence). The CDR3 contains 18 residues. Produced via immunoSEQ multiplex PCR; TCRdb's table is partial and in-frame only. The table lists 15,000 to 20,000 clones, roughly 60% of them singletons. The TCR comes from a person between 40 and 79 years old with oral cavity squamous cell carcinoma. The V gene is TRBV27, the J gene TRBJ2-2, with D possibly TRBD2 on 5 matching bases. The material was PBMCs, obtained before nivolumab (anti-PD-1) treatment. The CDR3 protein is CASSLSSRAAVQSGELFF. The CDR3 coding sequence is TGTGCCAGCAGTTTATCCTCACGAGCGGCAGTTCAAAGCGGGGAGCTGTTTTTT.